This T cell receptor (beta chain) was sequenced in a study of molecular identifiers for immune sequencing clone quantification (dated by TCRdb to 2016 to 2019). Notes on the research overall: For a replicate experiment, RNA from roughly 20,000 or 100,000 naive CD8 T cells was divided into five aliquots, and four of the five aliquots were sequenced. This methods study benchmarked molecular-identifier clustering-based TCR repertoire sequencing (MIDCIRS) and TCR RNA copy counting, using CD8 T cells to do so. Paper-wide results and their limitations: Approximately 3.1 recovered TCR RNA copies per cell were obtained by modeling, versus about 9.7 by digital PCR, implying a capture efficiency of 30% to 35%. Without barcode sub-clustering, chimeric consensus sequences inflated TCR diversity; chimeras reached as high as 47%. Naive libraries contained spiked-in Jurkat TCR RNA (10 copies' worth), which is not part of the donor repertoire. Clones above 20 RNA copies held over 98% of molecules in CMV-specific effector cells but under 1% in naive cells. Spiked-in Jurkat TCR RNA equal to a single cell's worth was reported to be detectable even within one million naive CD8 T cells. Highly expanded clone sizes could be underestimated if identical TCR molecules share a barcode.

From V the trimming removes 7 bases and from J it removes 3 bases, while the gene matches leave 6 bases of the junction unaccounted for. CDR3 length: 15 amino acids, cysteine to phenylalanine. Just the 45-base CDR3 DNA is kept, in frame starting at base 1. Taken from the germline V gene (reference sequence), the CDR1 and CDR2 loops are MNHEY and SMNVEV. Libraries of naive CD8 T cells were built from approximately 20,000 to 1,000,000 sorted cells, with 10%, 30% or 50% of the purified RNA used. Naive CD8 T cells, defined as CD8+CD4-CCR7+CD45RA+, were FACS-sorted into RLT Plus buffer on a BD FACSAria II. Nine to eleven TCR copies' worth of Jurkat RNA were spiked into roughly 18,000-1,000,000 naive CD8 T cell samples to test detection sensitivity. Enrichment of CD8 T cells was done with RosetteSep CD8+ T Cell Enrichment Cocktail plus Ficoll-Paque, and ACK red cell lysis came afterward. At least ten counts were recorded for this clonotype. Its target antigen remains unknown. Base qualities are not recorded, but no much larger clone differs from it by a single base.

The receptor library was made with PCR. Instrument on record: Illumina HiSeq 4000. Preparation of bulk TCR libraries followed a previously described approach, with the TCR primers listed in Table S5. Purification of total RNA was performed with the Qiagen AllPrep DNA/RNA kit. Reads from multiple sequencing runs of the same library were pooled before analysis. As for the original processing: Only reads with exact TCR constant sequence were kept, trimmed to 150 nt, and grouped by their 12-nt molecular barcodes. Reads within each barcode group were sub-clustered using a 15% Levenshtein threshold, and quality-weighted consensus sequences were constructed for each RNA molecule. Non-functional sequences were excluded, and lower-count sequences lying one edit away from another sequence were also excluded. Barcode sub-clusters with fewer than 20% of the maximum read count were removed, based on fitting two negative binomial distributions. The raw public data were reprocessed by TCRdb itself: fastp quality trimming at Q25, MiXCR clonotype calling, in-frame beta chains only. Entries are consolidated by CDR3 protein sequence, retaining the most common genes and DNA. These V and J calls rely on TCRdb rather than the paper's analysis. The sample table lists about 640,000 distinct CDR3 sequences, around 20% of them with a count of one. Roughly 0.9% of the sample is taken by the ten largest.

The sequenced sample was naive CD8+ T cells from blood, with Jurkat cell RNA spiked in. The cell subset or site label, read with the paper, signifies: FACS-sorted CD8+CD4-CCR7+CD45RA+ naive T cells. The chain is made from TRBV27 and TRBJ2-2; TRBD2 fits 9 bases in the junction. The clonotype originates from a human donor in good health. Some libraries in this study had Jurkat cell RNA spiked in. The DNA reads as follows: TGTGCCAGCACCCCTCTAGCGGGGTACACCGGGGAGCTGTTTTTT. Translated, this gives CASTPLAGYTGELFF.